This record looks at one T cell receptor beta chain sequence and its context. The antigen is unknown. The V gene end was trimmed by 2 bases and the J gene end by 4 bases; junction bases not matched to a gene: 8. The length of the CDR3 is 16 residues. Germline-derived CDR1 and CDR2 are LGHNA and YSLEER. This sample was taken from a study of T cell responses to AZD1222 COVID-19 vaccine. Overall study findings and caveats: Reportedly, nearly half of unique spike TCRs recognized epitopes outside B.1.351/B.1.1.7 mutations. A mostly white British donor set with more females was recruited, and clonal diversity was possibly underestimated. Compared with day 0, the breadth and depth of the Spike-specific TCR repertoire rose significantly after two doses of AZD1222. Samples come after the peak T cell response, not at day 14.

Repertoires were generated with immunoSEQ multiplex PCR, while TCRdb's copy carries only in-frame clones and drops some. Found here are tens of thousands of clones, 65% to 80% of them singletons; the top ten hold more than 12%. This receptor was taken from an adult in good health. The sample in question was peripheral blood, obtained on day 0 of AZD1222 vaccination. The V call is TRBV4-3, the J call TRBJ2-3, with TRBD2 identical over 8 bases. CDR3 in DNA: TGCGCCAGCAGCCAATACGGGGCGGGGGGCGCAGATACGCAGTATTTT. It specifies CASSQYGAGGADTQYF.